This record looks at one T cell receptor (beta chain) sequence and its context. Six replicates per PBMC sample, mostly from roughly 450 ng of genomic DNA. The data were produced by immunoSEQ multiplex PCR, yet TCRdb's version contains in-frame clones alone and is incomplete. The top ten clones hold 3.5% of a sample with some 33,000 clones, 87% of them seen once. These data come from a study of neoadjuvant anti-PD-1 for oral cavity cancer. Looking at the study overall: Most patients had three to four biweekly doses of 3 mg/kg nivolumab before resection. Non-progressing patients received a fourth nivolumab dose near day 43, then surgery on days 50-56.

Trimming took 4 bases from V and 4 from J; bases not matched to a gene: 7. This CDR3 contains 14 residues. Germline CDR1 reads SGHRS; CDR2 reads YFSETQ. This TCR came from a person between 40 and 85 years old with oral cavity squamous cell carcinoma. The sequences come from PBMCs, collected before nivolumab (anti-PD-1) treatment. This chain connects TRBV5-1 to TRBJ1-1, with 7 bases identical to TRBD1. DNA for the CDR3: TGCGCCAGCAGCCCACAGGGGAGAGGCACTGAAGCTTTCTTT. Translation: CASSPQGRGTEAFF.